This TCR beta chain was sequenced for a study of T cell responses to AZD1222 COVID-19 vaccine. This clone was seen only a few times. Method: immunoSEQ multiplex PCR; TCRdb's copy keeps in-frame clones and lacks some. Of about 94,000 clones detected, 88% appear once; the ten largest clones hold about 14%. The specimen was peripheral blood, collected on day 0 of AZD1222 vaccination. This receptor was identified in an adult in good health.

Here the CDR3 DNA reads TGTGCCAGCAGTGATCACGGGATCCTCTATGGCTACACCTTC. Its translation is CASSDHGILYGYTF. V gene TRBV25-1 combines with J gene TRBJ1-2; D not certain. Trimming stripped 3 bases from V and 4 bases from J, with 12 bases between. The CDR3 is 14 amino acids. Germline loops: CDR1 MGHDK, CDR2 SYGVNS.